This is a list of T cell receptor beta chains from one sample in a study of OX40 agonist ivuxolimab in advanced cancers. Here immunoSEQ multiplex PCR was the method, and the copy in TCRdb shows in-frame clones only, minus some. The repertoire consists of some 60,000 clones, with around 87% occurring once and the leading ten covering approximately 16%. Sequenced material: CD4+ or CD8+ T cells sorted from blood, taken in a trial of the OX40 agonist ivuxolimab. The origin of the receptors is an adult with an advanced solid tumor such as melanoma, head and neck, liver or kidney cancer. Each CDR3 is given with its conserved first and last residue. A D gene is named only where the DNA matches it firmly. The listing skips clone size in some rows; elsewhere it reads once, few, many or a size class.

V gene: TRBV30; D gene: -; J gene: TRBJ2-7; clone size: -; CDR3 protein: CAWSEQGSYEQYF; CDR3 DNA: TGTGCCTGGAGTGAACAGGGTTCCTACGAGCAGTACTTC
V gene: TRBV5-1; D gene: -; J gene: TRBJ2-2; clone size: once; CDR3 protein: CASSLVENTGELFF; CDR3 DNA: TGCGCCAGCAGCTTGGTTGAGAACACCGGGGAGCTGTTTTTT
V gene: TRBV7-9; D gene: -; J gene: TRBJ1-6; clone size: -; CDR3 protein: CASSLIDPISPLHF; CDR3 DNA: TGTGCCAGCAGCTTAATAGACCCAATTTCACCCCTCCACTTT
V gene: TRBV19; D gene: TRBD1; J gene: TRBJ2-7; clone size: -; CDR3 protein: CASRPGQGFYEQYF; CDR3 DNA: TGTGCCAGTAGACCGGGACAGGGGTTCTACGAGCAGTACTTC
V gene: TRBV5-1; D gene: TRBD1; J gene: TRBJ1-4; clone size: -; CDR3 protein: CASSRLITGQGDEKLFF; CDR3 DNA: TGCGCCAGCAGCCGATTGATTACAGGACAGGGCGATGAAAAACTGTTTTTT
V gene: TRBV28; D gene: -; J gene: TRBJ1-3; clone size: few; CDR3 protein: CASSPLMVYSGNTIYF; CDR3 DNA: TGTGCCAGCAGCCCCCTAATGGTTTACTCTGGAAACACCATATATTTT
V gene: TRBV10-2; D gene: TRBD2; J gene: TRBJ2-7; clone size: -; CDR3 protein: CASSAGRTSGTPYEQYF; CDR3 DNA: TGCGCCAGCAGTGCTGGGAGGACTAGCGGGACTCCCTACGAGCAGTACTTC
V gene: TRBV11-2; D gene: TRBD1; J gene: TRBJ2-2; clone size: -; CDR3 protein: CASSFNRGAGELFF; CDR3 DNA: TGTGCCAGCAGCTTTAACAGGGGTGCCGGGGAGCTGTTTTTT
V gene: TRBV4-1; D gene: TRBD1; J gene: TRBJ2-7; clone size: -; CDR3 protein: CASSPLSWDRNSYEQYF; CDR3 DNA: TGCGCCAGCAGCCCCTTAAGCTGGGACAGAAACTCCTACGAGCAGTACTTC
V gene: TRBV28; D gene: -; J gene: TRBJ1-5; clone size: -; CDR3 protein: CASSPSVSNQPQHF; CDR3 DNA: TGTGCCAGCAGTCCCAGCGTTAGCAATCAGCCCCAGCATTTT
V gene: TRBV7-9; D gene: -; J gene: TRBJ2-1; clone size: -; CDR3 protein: CASSLVNGDEQFF; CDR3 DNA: TGTGCCAGCAGCTTAGTCAATGGGGATGAGCAGTTCTTC
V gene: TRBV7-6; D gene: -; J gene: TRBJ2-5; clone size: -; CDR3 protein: CASSKGPQGTQYF; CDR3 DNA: TGTGCCAGCAGCAAAGGGCCTCAGGGGACCCAGTACTTC
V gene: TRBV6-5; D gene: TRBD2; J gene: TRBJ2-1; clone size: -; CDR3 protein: CASSAFSGNYEQFF; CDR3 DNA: TGTGCCAGCAGTGCCTTTAGCGGGAACTATGAGCAGTTCTTC
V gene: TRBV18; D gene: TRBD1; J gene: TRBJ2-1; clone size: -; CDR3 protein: CASSPSTGQGTLSYNEQFF; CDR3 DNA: TGTGCCAGCTCACCATCGACCGGACAGGGGACCCTTTCCTACAATGAGCAGTTCTTC
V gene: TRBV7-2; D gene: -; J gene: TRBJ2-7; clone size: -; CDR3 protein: CASSLGGQEEDEQYF; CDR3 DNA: TGTGCCAGCAGCTTGGGGGGCCAGGAAGAGGACGAGCAGTACTTC
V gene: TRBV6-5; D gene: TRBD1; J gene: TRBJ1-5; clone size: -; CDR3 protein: CASSFRTGDQPQHF; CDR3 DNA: TGTGCCAGCAGTTTCCGGACAGGGGACCAGCCCCAGCATTTT
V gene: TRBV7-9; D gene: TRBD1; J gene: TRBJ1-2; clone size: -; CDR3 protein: CASSSGTGSYGYTF; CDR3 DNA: TGTGCCAGCAGCTCCGGGACAGGGAGCTATGGCTACACCTTC
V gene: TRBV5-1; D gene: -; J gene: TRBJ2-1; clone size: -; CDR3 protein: CASSLVGDHYNEQFF; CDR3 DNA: TGCGCCAGCAGCTTGGTGGGAGATCACTACAATGAGCAGTTCTTC
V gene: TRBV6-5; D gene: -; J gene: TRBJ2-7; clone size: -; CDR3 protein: CASSYRLSYEQYF; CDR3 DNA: TGTGCCAGCAGTTACAGACTGAGTTACGAGCAGTACTTC
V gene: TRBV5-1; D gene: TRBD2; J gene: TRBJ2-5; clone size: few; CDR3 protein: CASSPGTSFSETQYF; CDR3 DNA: TGCGCCAGCAGCCCCGGGACTAGCTTTTCGGAGACCCAGTACTTC
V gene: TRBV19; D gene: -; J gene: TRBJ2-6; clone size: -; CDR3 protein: CASSGARSGANVLTF; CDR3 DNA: TGTGCCAGTAGTGGGGCCCGCTCTGGGGCCAACGTCCTGACTTTC
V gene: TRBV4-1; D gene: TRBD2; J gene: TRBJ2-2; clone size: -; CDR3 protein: CASSLGGGFGTGELFF; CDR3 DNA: TGCGCCAGCAGCCTCGGGGGGGGGTTCGGCACCGGGGAGCTGTTTTTT
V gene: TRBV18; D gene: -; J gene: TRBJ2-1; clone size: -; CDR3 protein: CASSPSNEQFF; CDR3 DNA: TGTGCCAGCTCACCTTCCAATGAGCAGTTCTTC
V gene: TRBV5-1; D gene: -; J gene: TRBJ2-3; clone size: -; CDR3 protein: CASSSQERLGGDTQYF; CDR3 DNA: TGCGCCAGCAGCTCCCAGGAGCGGTTGGGAGGAGATACGCAGTATTTT
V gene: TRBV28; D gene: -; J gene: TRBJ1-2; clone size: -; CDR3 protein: CASGKFAGYTF; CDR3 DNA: TGTGCCAGCGGCAAGTTCGCTGGCTACACCTTC
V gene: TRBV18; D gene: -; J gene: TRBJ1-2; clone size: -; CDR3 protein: CASSPDLAIGKNYGYTF; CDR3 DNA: TGTGCCAGCTCACCGGATCTGGCGATAGGGAAGAACTATGGCTACACCTTC
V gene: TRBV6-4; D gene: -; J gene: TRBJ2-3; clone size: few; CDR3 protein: CASSDESGTDTQYF; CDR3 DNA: TGTGCCAGCAGTGACGAGAGCGGCACAGATACGCAGTATTTT
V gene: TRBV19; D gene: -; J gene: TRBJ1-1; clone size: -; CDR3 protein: CASSGIQGLGNTEAFF; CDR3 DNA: TGTGCCAGTAGTGGTATTCAGGGGCTGGGGAACACTGAAGCTTTCTTT
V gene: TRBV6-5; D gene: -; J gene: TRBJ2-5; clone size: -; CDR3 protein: CASRSPRGWQETQYF; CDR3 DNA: TGTGCCAGCAGGTCCCCACGGGGTTGGCAAGAGACCCAGTACTTC
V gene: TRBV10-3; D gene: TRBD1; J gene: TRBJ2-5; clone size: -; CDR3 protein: CATTGTGGGEQYF; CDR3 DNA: TGTGCCACGACCGGGACAGGGGGCGGGGAGCAGTACTTC
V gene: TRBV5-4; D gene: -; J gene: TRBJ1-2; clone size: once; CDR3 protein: CASSLDRALGYGYTF; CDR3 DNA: TGTGCCAGCAGCTTGGACAGGGCTCTTGGTTATGGCTACACCTTC
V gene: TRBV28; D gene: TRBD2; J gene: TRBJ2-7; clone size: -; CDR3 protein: CAAGGGPLYEQYF; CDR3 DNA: TGTGCCGCGGGAGGAGGGCCACTTTACGAGCAGTACTTC
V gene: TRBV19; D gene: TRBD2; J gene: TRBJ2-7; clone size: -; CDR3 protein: CASSIAGLAGVPDYEQYF; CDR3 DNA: TGTGCCAGTAGTATAGCAGGGCTAGCGGGAGTTCCCGACTACGAGCAGTACTTC
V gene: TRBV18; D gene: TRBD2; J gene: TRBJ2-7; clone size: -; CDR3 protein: CASSPGLANSYEQYF; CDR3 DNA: TGTGCCAGCTCACCGGGACTAGCGAACTCCTACGAGCAGTACTTC
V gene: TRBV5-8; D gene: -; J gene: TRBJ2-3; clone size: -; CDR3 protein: CASSLARVGSDTQYF; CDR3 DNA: TGTGCCAGCAGCTTGGCGAGGGTTGGATCAGATACGCAGTATTTT
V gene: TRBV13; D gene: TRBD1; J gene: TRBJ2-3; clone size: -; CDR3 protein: CASSLGRRQGQDTQYF; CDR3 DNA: TGTGCCAGCAGCTTAGGTCGGAGACAGGGACAAGATACGCAGTATTTT
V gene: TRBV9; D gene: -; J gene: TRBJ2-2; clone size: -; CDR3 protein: CAGRATGELFF; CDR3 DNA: TGTGCCGGCCGAGCCACCGGGGAGCTGTTTTTT